This entry describes one T cell receptor beta chain. After removal of 9 bases from V and 4 bases from J, the junction contained 6 bases not matched to a gene. The germline V gene encodes CDR1 SGHAT and CDR2 FQNNGV. The CDR3 extends over 14 amino acids. This specimen belongs to a study of cytomegalovirus exposure and HLA in healthy donors. The PCR was carried out with 60 Vbeta primers and 13 Jbeta primers. The table came from immunoSEQ multiplex PCR; TCRdb's copy has only in-frame clones and leaves some out. The sample includes around 40,000 clones, approximately 72% seen only once; the top ten take roughly 3.2%.

The specimen sequenced was PBMCs. The TCR was taken from a young woman in good health and CMV-seronegative. The rearrangement uses TRBV11-2 and TRBJ1-5; 10 bases align to TRBD1. The CDR3 DNA reads TGTGCCAGAAACCTGGGACAGGGGAATCAGCCCCAGCATTTT. The encoded protein is CARNLGQGNQPQHF.